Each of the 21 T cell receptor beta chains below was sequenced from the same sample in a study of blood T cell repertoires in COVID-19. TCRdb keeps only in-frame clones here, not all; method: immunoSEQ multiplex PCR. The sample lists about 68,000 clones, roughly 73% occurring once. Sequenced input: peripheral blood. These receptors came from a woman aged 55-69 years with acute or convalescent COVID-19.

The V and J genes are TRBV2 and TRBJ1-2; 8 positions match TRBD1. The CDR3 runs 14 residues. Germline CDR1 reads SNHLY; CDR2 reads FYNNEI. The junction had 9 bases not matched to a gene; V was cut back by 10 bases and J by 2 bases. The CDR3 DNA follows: TGTGCCAACGTAGGACAGGGTGGAAACTATGGCTACACCTTC. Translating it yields CANVGQGGNYGYTF.

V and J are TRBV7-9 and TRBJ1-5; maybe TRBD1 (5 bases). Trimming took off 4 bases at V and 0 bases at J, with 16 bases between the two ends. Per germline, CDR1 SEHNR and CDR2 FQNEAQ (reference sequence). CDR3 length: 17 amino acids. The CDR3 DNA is TGTGCCAGCAGCTACGGGGGTCCCCGGAATAGCAATCAGCCCCAGCATTTT. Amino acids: CASSYGGPRNSNQPQHF.

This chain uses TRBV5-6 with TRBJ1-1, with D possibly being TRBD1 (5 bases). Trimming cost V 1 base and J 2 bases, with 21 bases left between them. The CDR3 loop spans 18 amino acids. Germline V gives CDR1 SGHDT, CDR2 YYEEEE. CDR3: CASSLLPSKAGGNTEAFF. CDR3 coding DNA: TGTGCCAGCAGCTTGTTACCGTCAAAGGCGGGGGGAAACACTGAAGCTTTCTTT.

CDR3 nucleotide sequence: TGTGCCAGCAGTTTCGACAGGGGGAACGAGCAGTACTTC. It yields the protein CASSFDRGNEQYF. The rearrangement links TRBV28 to TRBJ2-7; 9 bases line up with TRBD1. Germline V CDR1 and CDR2: MDHEN, SYDVKM. Trimming took 3 bases from V and 5 from J; bases not matched to a gene: 2. The CDR3 extends over 13 amino acids.

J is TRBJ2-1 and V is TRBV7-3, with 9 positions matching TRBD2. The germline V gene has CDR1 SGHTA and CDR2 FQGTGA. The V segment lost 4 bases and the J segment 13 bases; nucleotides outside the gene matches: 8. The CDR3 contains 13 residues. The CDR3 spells CASSSGPSGDQFF. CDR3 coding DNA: TGTGCCAGCAGCTCAGGGCCTAGCGGGGATCAGTTCTTC.

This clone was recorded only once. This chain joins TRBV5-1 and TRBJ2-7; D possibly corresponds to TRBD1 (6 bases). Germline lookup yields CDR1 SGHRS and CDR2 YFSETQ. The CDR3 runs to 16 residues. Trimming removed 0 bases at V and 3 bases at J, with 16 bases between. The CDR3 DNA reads TGCGCCAGCAGCTTGGAAGGGACATCTATATTCTACGAGCAGTACTTC. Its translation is CASSLEGTSIFYEQYF.

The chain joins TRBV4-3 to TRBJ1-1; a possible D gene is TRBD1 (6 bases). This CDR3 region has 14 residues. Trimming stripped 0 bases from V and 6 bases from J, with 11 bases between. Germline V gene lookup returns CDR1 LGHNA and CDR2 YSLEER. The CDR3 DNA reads TGCGCCAGCAGCCAAGAGGGAGGGGGGGCTGAAGCTTTCTTT. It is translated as CASSQEGGGAEAFF.

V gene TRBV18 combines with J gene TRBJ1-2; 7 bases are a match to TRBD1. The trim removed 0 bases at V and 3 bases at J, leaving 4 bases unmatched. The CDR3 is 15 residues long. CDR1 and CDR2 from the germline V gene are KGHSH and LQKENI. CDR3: CASSPPLGTDYGYTF. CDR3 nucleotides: TGTGCCAGCTCACCACCCCTTGGGACAGACTATGGCTACACCTTC.

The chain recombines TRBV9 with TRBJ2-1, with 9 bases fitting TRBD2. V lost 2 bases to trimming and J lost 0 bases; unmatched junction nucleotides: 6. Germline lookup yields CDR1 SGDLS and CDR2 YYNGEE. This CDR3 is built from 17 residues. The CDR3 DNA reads TGTGCCAGCAGCGTCGCTCCTAGCGGGGCCTCCTACAATGAGCAGTTCTTC. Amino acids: CASSVAPSGASYNEQFF.

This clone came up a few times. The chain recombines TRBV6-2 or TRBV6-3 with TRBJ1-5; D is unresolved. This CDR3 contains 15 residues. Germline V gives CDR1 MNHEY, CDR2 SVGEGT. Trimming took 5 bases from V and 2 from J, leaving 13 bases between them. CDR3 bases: TGTGCCAGCAGTCCGACGGGAATTGGCAATCAGCCCCAGCATTTT. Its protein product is CASSPTGIGNQPQHF.

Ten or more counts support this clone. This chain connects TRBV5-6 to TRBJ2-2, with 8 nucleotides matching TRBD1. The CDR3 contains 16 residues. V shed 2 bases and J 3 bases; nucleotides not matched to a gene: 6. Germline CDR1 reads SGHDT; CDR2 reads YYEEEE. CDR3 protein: CASSFRGRMDTGELFF. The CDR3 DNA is TGTGCCAGCAGCTTCAGGGGGCGCATGGACACCGGGGAGCTGTTTTTT.

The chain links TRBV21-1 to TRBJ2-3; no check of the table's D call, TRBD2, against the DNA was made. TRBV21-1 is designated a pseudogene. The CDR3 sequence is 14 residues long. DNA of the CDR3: TGTGCCAGCAGCCTGCGGGTGGGTTTGGATACGCAGTATTTT. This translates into CASSLRVGLDTQYF.

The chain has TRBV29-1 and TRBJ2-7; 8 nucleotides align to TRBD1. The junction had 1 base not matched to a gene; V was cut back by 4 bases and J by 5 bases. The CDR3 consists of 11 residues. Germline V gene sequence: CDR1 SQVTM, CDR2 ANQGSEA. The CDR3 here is CSVATGDEQYF. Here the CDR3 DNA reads TGCAGCGTTGCGACAGGGGACGAGCAGTACTTC.

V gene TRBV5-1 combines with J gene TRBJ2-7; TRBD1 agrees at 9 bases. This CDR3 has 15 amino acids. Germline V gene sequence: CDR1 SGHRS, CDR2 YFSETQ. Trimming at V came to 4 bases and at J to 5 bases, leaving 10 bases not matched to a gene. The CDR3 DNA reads TGCGCCAGCAGCCTCCGTACGGGACAGGGTAACGAGCAGTACTTC. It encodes CASSLRTGQGNEQYF. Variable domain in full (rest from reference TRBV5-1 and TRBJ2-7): KAGVTQTPRYLIKTRGQQVTLSCSPISGHRSVSWYQQTPGQGLQFLFEYFSETQRNKGNFPGRFSGRQFSNSRSEMNVSTLELGDSALYLCASSLRTGQGNEQYFGPGTRLTVT.

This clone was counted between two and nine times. For the CDR3, the DNA is TGTGCCAGCAGCGTGTCTGGCAGGGTGGACAATGAGCAGTTCTTC. This sequence encodes CASSVSGRVDNEQFF. The chain has TRBV9 and TRBJ2-1, with D perhaps TRBD1 (5 bases). Germline V gene data show CDR1 as SGDLS and CDR2 as YYNGEE. The V end was cut by 2 bases, the J end by 5 bases, with 14 bases between. The CDR3 runs to 15 residues.

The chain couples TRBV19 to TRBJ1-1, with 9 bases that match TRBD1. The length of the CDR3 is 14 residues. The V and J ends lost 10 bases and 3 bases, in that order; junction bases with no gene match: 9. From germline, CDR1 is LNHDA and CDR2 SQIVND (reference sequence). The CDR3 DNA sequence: TGTGCCATTCGTACAGGGGGCGTTTACACTGAAGCTTTCTTT. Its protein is CAIRTGGVYTEAFF.

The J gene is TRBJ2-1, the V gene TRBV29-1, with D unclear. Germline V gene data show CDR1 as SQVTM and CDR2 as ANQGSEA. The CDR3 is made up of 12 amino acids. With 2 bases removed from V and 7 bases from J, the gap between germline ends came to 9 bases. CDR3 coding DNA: TGCAGCGTTGAACCATCCAAAAATGAGCAGTTCTTC. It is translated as CSVEPSKNEQFF.

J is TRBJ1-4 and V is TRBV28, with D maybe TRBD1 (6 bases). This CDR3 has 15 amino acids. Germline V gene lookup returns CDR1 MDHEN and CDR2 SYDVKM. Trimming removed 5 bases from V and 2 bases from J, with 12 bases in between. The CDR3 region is CASSPARGTNEKLFF. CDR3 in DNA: TGTGCCAGCAGTCCTGCCAGGGGTACTAATGAAAAACTGTTTTTT. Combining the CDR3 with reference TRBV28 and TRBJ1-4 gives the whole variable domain DVKVTQSSRYLVKRTGEKVFLECVQDMDHENMFWYRQDPGLGLRLIYFSYDVKMKEKGDIPEGYSVSREKKERFSLILESASTNQTSMYLCASSPARGTNEKLFFGSGTQLSVL.

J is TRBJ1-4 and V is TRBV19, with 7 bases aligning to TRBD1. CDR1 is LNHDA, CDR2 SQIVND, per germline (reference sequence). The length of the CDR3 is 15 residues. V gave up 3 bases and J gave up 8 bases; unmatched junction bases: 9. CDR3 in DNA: TGTGCCAGTAGTATCCCCCGACAGGGAGGCGAAAAACTGTTTTTT. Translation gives CASSIPRQGGEKLFF. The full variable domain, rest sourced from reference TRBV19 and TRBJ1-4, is DGGITQSPKYLFRKEGQNVTLSCEQNLNHDAMYWYRQDPGQGLRLIYYSQIVNDFQKGDIAEGYSVSREKKESFPLTVTSAQKNPTAFYLCASSIPRQGGEKLFFGSGTQLSVL.

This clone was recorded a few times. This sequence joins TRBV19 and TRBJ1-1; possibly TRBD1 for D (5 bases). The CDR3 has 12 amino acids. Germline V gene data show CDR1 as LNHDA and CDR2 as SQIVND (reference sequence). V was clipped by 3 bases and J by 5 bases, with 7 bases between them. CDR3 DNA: TGTGCCAGTAGTATCCGGGGGACTGAAGCTTTCTTT. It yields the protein CASSIRGTEAFF.

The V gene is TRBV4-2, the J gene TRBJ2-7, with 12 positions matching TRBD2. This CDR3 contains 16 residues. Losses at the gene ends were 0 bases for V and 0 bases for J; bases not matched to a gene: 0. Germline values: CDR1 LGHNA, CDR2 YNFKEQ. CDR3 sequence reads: CASSQELAGGSYEQYF. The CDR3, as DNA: TGTGCCAGCAGCCAAGAACTAGCGGGGGGCTCCTACGAGCAGTACTTC.